The clone carrying this TCR beta chain was detected only once. Only in-frame clones appear in the TCRdb table, and some are missing; sequencing was by immunoSEQ multiplex PCR. The repertoire consists of 30,000 to 40,000 clones, with roughly 79% occurring once and the leading ten covering 7.8%. This sample was taken from a study of glioma-infiltrating T cells after dendritic cell vaccination. Turning to the study itself: Three intradermal dendritic cell vaccine injections were given every two weeks.

The junction had 5 bases not matched to a gene; V was cut back by 8 bases and J by 4 bases. Germline-derived CDR1 and CDR2 are LGHNA and YNFKEQ. The CDR3 length is 14 residues. This receptor was taken from a human donor with glioblastoma. Sequenced material: blood, taken before dendritic cell vaccination. J is TRBJ2-5 and V is TRBV4-2, with TRBD2 identical over 12 bases. DNA of the CDR3: TGTGCCAGCCGGTCTAGCGGGGGGGCAGAGACCCAGTACTTC. Its protein product is CASRSSGGAETQYF.